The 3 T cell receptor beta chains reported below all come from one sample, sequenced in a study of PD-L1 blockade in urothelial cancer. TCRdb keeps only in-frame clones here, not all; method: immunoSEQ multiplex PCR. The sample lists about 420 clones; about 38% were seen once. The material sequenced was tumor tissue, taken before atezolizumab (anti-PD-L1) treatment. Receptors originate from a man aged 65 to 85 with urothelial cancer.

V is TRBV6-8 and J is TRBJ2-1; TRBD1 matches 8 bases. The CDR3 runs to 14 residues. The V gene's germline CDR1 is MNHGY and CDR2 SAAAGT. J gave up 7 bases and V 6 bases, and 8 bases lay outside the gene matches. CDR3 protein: CASSKTGAVNEQFF. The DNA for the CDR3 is TGTGCCAGCAGCAAGACAGGGGCGGTTAATGAGCAGTTCTTC.

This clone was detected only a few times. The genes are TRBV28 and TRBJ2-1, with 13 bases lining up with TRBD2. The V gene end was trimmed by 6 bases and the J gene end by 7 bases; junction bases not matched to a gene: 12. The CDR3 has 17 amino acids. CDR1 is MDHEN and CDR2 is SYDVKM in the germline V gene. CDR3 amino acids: CASSRTSGSLGGNEQFF. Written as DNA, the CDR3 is TGTGCCAGCAGCCGGACTAGCGGGAGCCTTGGTGGGAATGAGCAGTTCTTC.

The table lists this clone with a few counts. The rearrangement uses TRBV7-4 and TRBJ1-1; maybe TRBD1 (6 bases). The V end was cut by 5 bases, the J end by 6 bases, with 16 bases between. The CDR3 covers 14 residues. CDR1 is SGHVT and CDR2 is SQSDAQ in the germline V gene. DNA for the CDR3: TGTGCCAGCAGCCTACAGGGTCAGGGCGCTGAAGCTTTCTTT. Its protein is CASSLQGQGAEAFF.